This T cell receptor (beta chain) was profiled in a study of T cell responses to AZD1222 COVID-19 vaccine. The CDR3 length is 19 residues. V shed 2 bases and J 0 bases; nucleotides not matched to a gene: 10. CDR1 is SGHTA, CDR2 FQGTGA, per germline. Generated by immunoSEQ multiplex PCR, the TCRdb table keeps only in-frame clones and is missing some. In the table there are 80,000 to 130,000 clones, approximately 90% of which are singletons. Study-level points and caveats: The study identified only five or six AZD1222 recipients as seropositive at baseline.

Concerning this clone: Its antigen is still unknown.

This receptor was obtained from an adult in good health. The chain employs TRBV7-3 and TRBJ1-5; 10 bases line up with TRBD1. The sequences come from peripheral blood, collected on day 0 of AZD1222 vaccination. The CDR3 nucleotides read TGTGCCAGCAGCTTATCATCCGGGACAGGGGCCTTTAGCAATCAGCCCCAGCATTTT. Its translation is CASSLSSGTGAFSNQPQHF.